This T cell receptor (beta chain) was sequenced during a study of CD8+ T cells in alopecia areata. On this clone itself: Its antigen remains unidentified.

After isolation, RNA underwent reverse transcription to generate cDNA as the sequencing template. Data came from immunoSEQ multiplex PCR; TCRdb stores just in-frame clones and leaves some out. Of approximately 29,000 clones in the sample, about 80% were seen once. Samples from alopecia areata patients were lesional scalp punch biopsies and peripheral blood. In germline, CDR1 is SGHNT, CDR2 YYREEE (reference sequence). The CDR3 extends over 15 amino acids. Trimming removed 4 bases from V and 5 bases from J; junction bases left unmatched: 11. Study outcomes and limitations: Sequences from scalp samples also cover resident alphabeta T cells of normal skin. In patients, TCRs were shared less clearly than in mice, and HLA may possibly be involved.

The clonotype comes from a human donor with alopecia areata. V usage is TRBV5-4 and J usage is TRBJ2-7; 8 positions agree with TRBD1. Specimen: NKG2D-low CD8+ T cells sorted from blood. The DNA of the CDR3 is TGTGCCAGCAGCACCTCCGGCAGGGGGCGACACGAGCAGTACTTC. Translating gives CASSTSGRGRHEQYF. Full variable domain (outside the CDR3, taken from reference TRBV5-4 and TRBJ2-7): ETGVTQSPTHLIKTRGQQVTLRCSSQSGHNTVSWYQQALGQGPQFIFQYYREEENGRGNFPPRFSGLQFPNYSSELNVNALELDDSALYLCASSTSGRGRHEQYFGPGTRLTVT.